The rows below give T cell receptor beta chains drawn from one sample of a study of cytomegalovirus exposure and HLA in healthy donors. Assay: immunoSEQ multiplex PCR; the TCRdb copy retains only in-frame clones and omits some. The sample carries approximately 98,000 clones, roughly 70% recorded once. The sample consisted of PBMCs. These TCRs come from a male donor in good health and CMV-seronegative. Each CDR3 is given without its conserved first and last residue.

v_gene	j_gene	CDR3aa
TRBV4-2	TRBJ2-2	ASSQDRPGIGELF
TRBV28	TRBJ2-1	ATGGGRADNREQF
TRBV30	TRBJ1-2	ACGYLGGGYT
TRBV2	TRBJ1-5	ASTSSDRGSNQPQH
TRBV5-1	TRBJ2-1	ASSSHGQNNEQF
TRBV27	TRBJ1-2	ASKKGQGLLHTNYGYT
TRBV7-2	TRBJ2-1	ASSLGLAGGYNEQF
TRBV12-5	TRBJ1-3	ASGLGGGGNTIY
TRBV7-3	TRBJ1-1	VSSFQPGGMNTEAF
TRBV9	TRBJ2-2	ASSVGGGELF
TRBV13	TRBJ2-3	ASSTPGQGSDTQY
TRBV7-2	TRBJ2-7	ASSPQSGGEQY
TRBV19	TRBJ2-5	ASRDRGRETQY
TRBV28	TRBJ2-7	ATLGDSYEQY
TRBV28	TRBJ1-1	ASSSGQKNTEAF
TRBV28	TRBJ1-2	ASSLAGSYGYT
TRBV6-5	TRBJ2-3	ASSYSPGGPTDTQY
TRBV4-1	TRBJ2-3	ASERGGGSDTQY
TRBV5-1	TRBJ1-6	ASSQTGPGSPLH
TRBV5-1	TRBJ1-5	ASSLGRDQPQH